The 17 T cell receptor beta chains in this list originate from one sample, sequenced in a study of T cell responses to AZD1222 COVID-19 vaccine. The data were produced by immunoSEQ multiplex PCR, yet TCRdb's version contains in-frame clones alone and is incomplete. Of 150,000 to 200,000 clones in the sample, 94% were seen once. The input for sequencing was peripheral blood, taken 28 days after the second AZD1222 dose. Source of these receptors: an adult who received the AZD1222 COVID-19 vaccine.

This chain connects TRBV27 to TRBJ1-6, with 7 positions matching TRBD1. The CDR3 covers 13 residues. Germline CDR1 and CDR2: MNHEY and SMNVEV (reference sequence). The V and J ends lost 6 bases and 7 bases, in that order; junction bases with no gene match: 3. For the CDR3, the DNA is TGTGCCAGCAGCTGGGACAGCAATTCACCCCTCCACTTT. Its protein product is CASSWDSNSPLHF.

The DNA of the CDR3 is TGTGCCAGCAGCCAATGGGGGGTCCCGGGGGTTCGTGAGCAGTACTTC. It codes for CASSQWGVPGVREQYF. The chain employs TRBV3-1 (or the pseudogene TRBV3-2) and TRBJ2-7, with a possible D match to TRBD2 (6 bases). CDR3 size: 16 residues. Trimming pared 2 bases from V and 7 bases from J, leaving 21 bases between. CDR1 LGHDT and CDR2 YNNKEL come from the germline V gene (reference sequence).

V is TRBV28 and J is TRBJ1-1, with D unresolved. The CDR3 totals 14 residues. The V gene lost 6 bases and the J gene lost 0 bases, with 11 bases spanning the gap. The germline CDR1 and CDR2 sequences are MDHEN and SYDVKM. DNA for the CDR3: TGTGCCAGCAGCCGGCCGGGAATGAACACTGAAGCTTTCTTT. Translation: CASSRPGMNTEAFF.

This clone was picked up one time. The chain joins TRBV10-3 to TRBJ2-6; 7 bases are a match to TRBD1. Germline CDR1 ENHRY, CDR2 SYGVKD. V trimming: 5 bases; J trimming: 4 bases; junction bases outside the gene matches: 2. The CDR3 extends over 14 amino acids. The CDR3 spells CAISTGVGANVLTF. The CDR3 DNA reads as TGTGCCATCAGTACAGGGGTCGGGGCCAACGTCCTGACTTTC.

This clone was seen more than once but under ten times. In DNA, the CDR3 is TGTGCCAGCAGCCCATCCCCCCGACAGGGGGGACAGTACTTC. Protein product: CASSPSPRQGGQYF. The chain joins TRBV7-2 to TRBJ2-7, with 9 bases fitting TRBD1. V gave up 5 bases and J gave up 10 bases; unmatched junction bases: 12. The CDR3 spans 14 residues. Germline-derived CDR1 and CDR2 are SGHTA and FQGNSA.

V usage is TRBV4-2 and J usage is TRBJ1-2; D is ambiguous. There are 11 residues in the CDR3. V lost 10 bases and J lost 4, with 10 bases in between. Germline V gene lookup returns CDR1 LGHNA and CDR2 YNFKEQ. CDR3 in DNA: TGTGCCATCCGAGAAGTCTATGGCTACACCTTC. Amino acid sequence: CAIREVYGYTF.

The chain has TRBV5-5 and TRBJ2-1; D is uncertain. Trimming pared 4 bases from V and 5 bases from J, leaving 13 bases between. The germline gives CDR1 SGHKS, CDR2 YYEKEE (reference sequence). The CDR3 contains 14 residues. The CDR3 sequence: CASSKAPVDNEQFF. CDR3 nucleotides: TGTGCCAGCAGCAAGGCGCCAGTGGACAATGAGCAGTTCTTC. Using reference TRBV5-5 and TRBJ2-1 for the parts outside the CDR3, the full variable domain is DAGVTQSPTHLIKTRGQQVTLRCSPISGHKSVSWYQQVLGQGPQFIFQYYEKEERGRGNFPDRFSARQFPNYSSELNVNALLLGDSALYLCASSKAPVDNEQFFGPGTRLTVL.

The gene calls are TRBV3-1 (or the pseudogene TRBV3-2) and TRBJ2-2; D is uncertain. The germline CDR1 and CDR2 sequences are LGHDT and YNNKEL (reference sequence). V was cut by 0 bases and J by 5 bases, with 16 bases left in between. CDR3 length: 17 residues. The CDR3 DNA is TGTGCCAGCAGCCAAGAGTGGCGGAGTGGATGGACCGGGGAGCTGTTTTTT. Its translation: CASSQEWRSGWTGELFF.

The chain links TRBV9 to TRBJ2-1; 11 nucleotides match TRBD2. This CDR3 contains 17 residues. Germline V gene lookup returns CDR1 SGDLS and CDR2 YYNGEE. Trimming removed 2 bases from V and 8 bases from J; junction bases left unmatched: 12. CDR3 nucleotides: TGTGCCAGCAGCGTCGAGTTGACTAGCGGGATATATGATGAGCAGTTCTTC. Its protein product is CASSVELTSGIYDEQFF.

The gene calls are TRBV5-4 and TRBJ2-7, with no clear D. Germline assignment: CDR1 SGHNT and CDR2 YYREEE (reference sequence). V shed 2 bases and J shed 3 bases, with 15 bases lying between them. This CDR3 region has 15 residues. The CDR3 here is CASSLGPPPNYEQYF. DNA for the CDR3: TGTGCCAGCAGCTTAGGACCCCCACCCAACTACGAGCAGTACTTC.

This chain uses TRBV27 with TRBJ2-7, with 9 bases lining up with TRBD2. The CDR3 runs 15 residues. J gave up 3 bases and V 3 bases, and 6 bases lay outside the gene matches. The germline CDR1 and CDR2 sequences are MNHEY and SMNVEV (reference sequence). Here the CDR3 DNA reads TGTGCCAGCAGTTTCGCAGCGGGAGGATACTACGAGCAGTACTTC. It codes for CASSFAAGGYYEQYF.

CDR3 loop: CASSLADPGAQYF. CDR3 DNA: TGTGCCAGCAGCTTAGCGGATCCTGGCGCGCAGTATTTT. The gene calls are TRBV7-2 and TRBJ2-3; D not certain. The V and J ends lost 0 bases and 10 bases respectively, with 11 bases between them. The CDR3 has 13 amino acids. Per germline, CDR1 SGHTA and CDR2 FQGNSA.

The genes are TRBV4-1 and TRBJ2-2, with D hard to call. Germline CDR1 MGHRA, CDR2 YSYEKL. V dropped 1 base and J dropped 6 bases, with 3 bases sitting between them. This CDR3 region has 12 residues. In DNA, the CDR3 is TGCGCCAGCAGCCAAGTTTCCGGGGAGCTGTTTTTT. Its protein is CASSQVSGELFF.

The CDR3 loop reads CASSLFMTSEQFF. DNA for the CDR3: TGCGCCAGCAGCTTGTTTATGACTTCTGAGCAGTTCTTC. The genes are TRBV5-1 and TRBJ2-1; D is undetermined. Trimming pared 1 base from V and 9 bases from J, leaving 11 bases between. CDR3 length equals 13 residues. From germline, CDR1 is SGHRS and CDR2 YFSETQ.

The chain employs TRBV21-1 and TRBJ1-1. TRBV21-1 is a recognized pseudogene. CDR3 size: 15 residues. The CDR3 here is CASSKPAGANTEAFF. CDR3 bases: TGTGCCAGCAGCAAACCGGCGGGCGCTAACACTGAAGCTTTCTTT.

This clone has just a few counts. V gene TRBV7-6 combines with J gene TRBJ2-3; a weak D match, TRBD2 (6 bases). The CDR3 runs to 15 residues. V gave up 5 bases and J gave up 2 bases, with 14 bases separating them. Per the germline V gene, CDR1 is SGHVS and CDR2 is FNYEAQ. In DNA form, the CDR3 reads TGTGCCAGCAGCCGAGTGGGGGGAGTCACAGATACGCAGTATTTT. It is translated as CASSRVGGVTDTQYF. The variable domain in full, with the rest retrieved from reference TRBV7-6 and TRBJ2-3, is GAGVSQSPRYKVTKRGQDVALRCDPISGHVSLYWYRQALGQGPEFLTYFNYEAQQDKSGLPNDRFSAERPEGSISTLTIQRTEQRDSAMYRCASSRVGGVTDTQYFGPGTRLTVL.

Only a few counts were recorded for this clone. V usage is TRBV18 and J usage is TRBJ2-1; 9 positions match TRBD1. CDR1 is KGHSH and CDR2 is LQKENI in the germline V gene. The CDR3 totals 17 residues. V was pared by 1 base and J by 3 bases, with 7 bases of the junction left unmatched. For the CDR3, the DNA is TGTGCCAGCTCACCACAGACAGGGGGTGGCCTCTACAATGAGCAGTTCTTC. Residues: CASSPQTGGGLYNEQFF.